One and the same sample provided the 26 T cell receptor beta chains below, sequenced in a study of T cells in narcolepsy (dated by TCRdb to 2016 to 2018). Libraries came from the immunoSEQ multiplex PCR assay. This immuneACCESS table, as held by TCRdb, lists in-frame sequences with V and J called but not all clones. Of the missing ones, under half trace to an unresolved V gene in checked studies; the others have no known cause. A total of around 26,000 clones appear in this sample, less than 65% of them only once. Roughly 12% of the sample rests with the top ten. Sequencing input: memory (CD45RA-) CD4+ T cells from blood. The sample's cell subset or site label, decoded: memory T cells sorted ex vivo from peripheral blood. The receptors here all came from a human donor in good health.

The chain joins TRBV14 to TRBJ2-3; D gene ambiguous. Germline V gene sequence: CDR1 SGHDN, CDR2 FVKESK. Deletions cut 0 bases from V and 4 bases from J, with 8 bases between. The CDR3 spans 14 residues. In DNA, the CDR3 is TGTGCCAGCAGCCAAGATTACTTTCCAGATACGCAGTATTTT. It codes for CASSQDYFPDTQYF.

The V and J genes are TRBV29-1 and TRBJ2-4; D perhaps matches TRBD1 (6 bases). This CDR3 spans 15 amino acids. Deletions cut 3 bases from V and 7 bases from J, with 19 bases between. Germline CDR1 reads SQVTM; CDR2 reads ANQGSEA. The CDR3 loop reads CSVETQQGLWNIQYF. CDR3 bases: TGCAGCGTTGAGACCCAACAGGGCCTTTGGAACATTCAGTACTTC.

The V call is TRBV5-3, the J call TRBJ2-7; the D call may be TRBD1 or TRBD2 (5 bases each). TRBV5-3 belongs to the ORF category, with a function that is uncertain. V lost 1 base and J lost 4, with 15 bases in between. The length of the CDR3 is 15 residues. The DNA for the CDR3 is TGTGCCAGAAGCTTGACTCGGGACGAACCTTACGAGCAGTACTTC. Residues: CARSLTRDEPYEQYF.

The chain joins TRBV13 to TRBJ1-3; D may be TRBD1 (6 bases). This CDR3 contains 14 residues. CDR1 PRHDT and CDR2 FYEKMQ come from the germline V gene (reference sequence). V lost 4 bases and J lost 4, with 11 bases in between. The DNA for the CDR3 is TGTGCCAGCAGCTCACAGGGACCCGGAAACACCATATATTTT. Protein: CASSSQGPGNTIYF.

V is TRBV11-2 and J is TRBJ2-5; D remains unclear. The CDR3 loop spans 13 amino acids. V was shortened by 3 bases and J by 2 bases, with 7 bases between the two germline ends. Germline lookup yields CDR1 SGHAT and CDR2 FQNNGV. In nucleotides, the CDR3 is TGTGCCAGCAGCTTCCGCCGGCAAGAGACCCAGTACTTC. Encoded protein: CASSFRRQETQYF.

This clone was observed a handful of times. This rearrangement joins TRBV19 to TRBJ2-2, with 7 bases aligning to TRBD2. This CDR3 has 15 amino acids. J was trimmed by 10 bases and V by 5 bases; bases with no gene match: 13. The germline CDR1 and CDR2 sequences are LNHDA and SQIVND (reference sequence). The CDR3 coding sequence is TGTGCCAGTAGTTCACGCCTGGGGGGGTGGAAGGAGCTGTTTTTT. Amino acids: CASSSRLGGWKELFF.

The rearrangement links TRBV2 to TRBJ2-5; 10 bases line up with TRBD2. CDR1 and CDR2 (germline): SNHLY, FYNNEI. This CDR3 is 15 amino acids long. J gave up 5 bases and V 7 bases, and 10 bases lay outside the gene matches. CDR3 sequence reads: CASKRASGGWETQYF. The CDR3 DNA reads TGTGCCAGCAAACGGGCTAGCGGGGGATGGGAGACCCAGTACTTC.

The chain couples TRBV9 to TRBJ1-4, with TRBD1 identical over 7 bases. Trimming cost V 4 bases and J 1 base; bases outside gene matches: 4. CDR1 is SGDLS, CDR2 YYNGEE, per germline. The CDR3 has 15 amino acids. The CDR3 spells CASSPRQGTNEKLFF. CDR3 coding DNA: TGTGCCAGCAGCCCTCGACAGGGAACTAATGAAAAACTGTTTTTT.

This clone was observed a single time. V gene TRBV30 combines with J gene TRBJ1-6, with D hard to call. The CDR3 contains 14 residues. Germline lookup yields CDR1 GTSNPN and CDR2 SVGIG (reference sequence). With 0 bases removed from V and 8 bases from J, the gap between germline ends came to 11 bases. Here the CDR3 DNA reads TGTGCCTGGAGTGTACGGATAGATGATTCACCCCTCCACTTT. Its translation: CAWSVRIDDSPLHF.

This clone was seen a few times. This rearrangement joins TRBV4-2 to TRBJ2-2; possible D gene TRBD2, 5 bases. V was shortened by 4 bases and J by 2 bases, with 11 bases between the two germline ends. Germline values: CDR1 LGHNA, CDR2 YNFKEQ. The CDR3 runs 15 residues. The CDR3: CASSPEAGNTGELFF. The CDR3 DNA is TGTGCCAGCAGCCCGGAGGCAGGCAACACCGGGGAGCTGTTTTTT.

V is TRBV5-1 and J is TRBJ1-2; TRBD1 is a possible D gene (6 bases). Looked up from germline, CDR1 is SGHRS and CDR2 is YFSETQ. The CDR3 is 14 amino acids. With 2 bases removed from V and 2 bases from J, the gap between germline ends came to 10 bases. CDR3 sequence: CASSLDQGNYGYTF. In DNA form, the CDR3 reads TGCGCCAGCAGCTTAGACCAGGGGAACTATGGCTACACCTTC.

CDR3 protein: CASKREETYNEQFF. The DNA for the CDR3 is TGCGCCAGCAAGCGGGAGGAAACCTACAATGAGCAGTTCTTC. The chain joins TRBV5-1 to TRBJ2-1, with TRBD2 matching over 9 bases. Germline-derived CDR1 and CDR2 are SGHRS and YFSETQ. This CDR3 contains 14 residues. The V segment lost 6 bases and the J segment 2 bases; nucleotides outside the gene matches: 3.

The chain joins TRBV29-1 to TRBJ1-3, with no clear D. CDR1 and CDR2 from the germline V gene are SQVTM and ANQGSEA. The CDR3 runs to 12 residues. Trimming cost V 7 bases and J 8 bases, with 15 bases left between them. Here the CDR3 DNA reads TGCAGCGGCAGCCTAAGCCGGGACACCATATATTTT. It yields the protein CSGSLSRDTIYF. Filled out from reference TRBV29-1 and TRBJ1-3, the complete variable domain reads SAVISQKPSRDICQRGTSLTIQCQVDSQVTMMFWYRQQPGQSLTLIATANQGSEATYESGFVIDKFPISRPNLTFSTLTVSNMSPEDSSIYLCSGSLSRDTIYFGEGSWLTVV.

This chain links TRBV5-1 with TRBJ2-1; D gene uncertain. Germline values: CDR1 SGHRS, CDR2 YFSETQ. The CDR3 sequence is 11 residues long. The ends were cut back, 4 bases at V and 7 bases at J, with 6 bases in the middle. Here the CDR3 reads CASSVENEQFF. The CDR3 DNA is TGCGCCAGCAGCGTAGAAAATGAGCAGTTCTTC.

Here the CDR3 reads CASSSTPRGGAGISPLHF. CDR3 in DNA: TGTGCCAGCAGCTCCACCCCCAGGGGGGGAGCTGGAATTTCACCCCTCCACTTT. V usage is TRBV7-2 and J usage is TRBJ1-6, with TRBD1 identical over 7 bases. The CDR3 has 18 residues. The trim removed 4 bases at V and 9 bases at J, leaving 18 bases unmatched. Germline assignment: CDR1 SGHTA and CDR2 FQGNSA.

The chain links TRBV7-2 to TRBJ2-5; D not certain. V shed 5 bases and J shed 1 base, with 5 bases lying between them. Germline-derived CDR1 and CDR2 are SGHTA and FQGNSA. The CDR3 runs to 12 residues. This CDR3 is CASSRPQETQYF. CDR3 DNA sequence: TGTGCCAGCAGCCGTCCCCAAGAGACCCAGTACTTC.

The chain links TRBV5-1 to TRBJ2-7, with TRBD2 as a possible D gene (6 bases). The germline V and J ends were trimmed by 0 bases and 3 bases, with 10 bases remaining between them. The germline V gene encodes CDR1 SGHRS and CDR2 YFSETQ. This CDR3 region has 14 residues. Here the CDR3 reads CASSLDGGNYEQYF. The CDR3 DNA sequence: TGCGCCAGCAGCTTGGACGGGGGAAACTACGAGCAGTACTTC.

This chain links TRBV5-1 with TRBJ1-4; D might be TRBD1 (5 bases). The germline V and J ends were trimmed by 4 bases and 1 base, with 14 bases remaining between them. This CDR3 comprises 16 residues. Germline-derived CDR1 and CDR2 are SGHRS and YFSETQ. CDR3 loop: CASSIDSQGTNEKLFF. The CDR3 DNA reads TGCGCCAGCAGCATCGACAGCCAGGGAACTAATGAAAAACTGTTTTTT.

This rearrangement joins TRBV21-1 to TRBJ2-6; the table's D call of TRBD2 was not tested on the DNA. TRBV21-1 is assigned pseudogene status. The CDR3 is 20 amino acids. In nucleotides, the CDR3 is TGTGCCAGCAGCAAAGTAACGGAGGACTGGGGAAGCTCTGGGGCCAACGTCCTGACTTTC. The encoded protein is CASSKVTEDWGSSGANVLTF.

A note on this clone: The DNA is left out, because the CDR3 cannot be placed on it with certainty; the CDR3 is given as TCRdb lists it. This chain uses TRBV7-3 with TRBJ2-5. The CDR3 spans 13 residues, counting both ends. CDR1 is SGHTA and CDR2 is FQGTGA in the germline V gene. This chain's CDR3 is CASSFGPGETQYF.

This chain connects TRBV7-8 to TRBJ1-2; no firm D call. Between the trimmed V and J ends, which lost 3 bases and 8 bases, there was a span of 10 bases. The CDR3 length is 12 residues. Germline V gene lookup returns CDR1 SGHVS and CDR2 FQNEAQ. The CDR3 coding sequence is TGTGCCAGCAGCTTGGTGGGAGACGGCTACACCTTC. Its protein is CASSLVGDGYTF.

The chain couples TRBV30 to TRBJ1-1, with D maybe TRBD1 (6 bases). V was cut by 1 base and J by 8 bases, with 14 bases left in between. There are 13 residues in the CDR3. CDR1 GTSNPN and CDR2 SVGIG come from the germline V gene (reference sequence). The CDR3 is CAWSGPRQAEAFF. Written as DNA, the CDR3 is TGTGCCTGGAGTGGCCCTCGACAGGCCGAAGCTTTCTTT.

This chain connects TRBV10-3 to TRBJ2-7, with D possibly TRBD2 on 6 matching bases. CDR1 and CDR2 from the germline V gene are ENHRY and SYGVKD. Trimming took off 6 bases at V and 2 bases at J, with 8 bases between the two ends. This CDR3 is built from 12 residues. The CDR3 loop is CAIREGPYEQYF. The CDR3 nucleotides read TGTGCCATCAGGGAGGGGCCCTACGAGCAGTACTTC.

V and J are TRBV5-4 and TRBJ2-3; D gene uncertain. V lost 1 base to trimming and J lost 3 bases, with 0 bases between them. Germline V gene lookup returns CDR1 SGHNT and CDR2 YYREEE (reference sequence). The CDR3 contains 11 residues. The CDR3 DNA reads TGTGCCAGCAGCTTGACAGATACGCAGTATTTT. It yields the protein CASSLTDTQYF.

This chain uses TRBV29-1 with TRBJ1-5; D is undetermined. Germline lookup yields CDR1 SQVTM and CDR2 ANQGSEA. The CDR3 has 12 amino acids. Trimming stripped 7 bases from V and 0 bases from J, with 7 bases between. Written as DNA, the CDR3 is TGCAGCGCTGGATATAGCAATCAGCCCCAGCATTTT. It specifies CSAGYSNQPQHF. Full variable domain (outside the CDR3, taken from reference TRBV29-1 and TRBJ1-5): SAVISQKPSRDICQRGTSLTIQCQVDSQVTMMFWYRQQPGQSLTLIATANQGSEATYESGFVIDKFPISRPNLTFSTLTVSNMSPEDSSIYLCSAGYSNQPQHFGDGTRLSIL.

The chain joins TRBV21-1 to TRBJ2-7. TRBV21-1 is assigned pseudogene status. CDR3 length: 18 amino acids. CDR3 coding DNA: TGTGCCAGCACCCCGCCCGAGAGACGGGGCGTCGCTTTCTACGAGCAGTACTTC. This gives the protein CASTPPERRGVAFYEQYF.